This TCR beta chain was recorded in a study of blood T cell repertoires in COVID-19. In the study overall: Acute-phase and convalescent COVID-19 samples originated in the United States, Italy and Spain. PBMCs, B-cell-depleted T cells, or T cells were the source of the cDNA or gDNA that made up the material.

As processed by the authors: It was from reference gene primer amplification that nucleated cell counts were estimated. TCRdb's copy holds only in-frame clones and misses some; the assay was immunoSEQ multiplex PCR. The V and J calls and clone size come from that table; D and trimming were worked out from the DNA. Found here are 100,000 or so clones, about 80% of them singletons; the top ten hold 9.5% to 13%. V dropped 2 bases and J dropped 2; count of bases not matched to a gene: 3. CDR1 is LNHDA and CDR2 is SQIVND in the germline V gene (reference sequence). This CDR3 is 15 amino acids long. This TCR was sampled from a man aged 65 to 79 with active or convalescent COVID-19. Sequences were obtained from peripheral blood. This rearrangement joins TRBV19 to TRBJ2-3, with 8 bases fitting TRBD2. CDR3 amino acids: CASSIRRGDTDTQYF. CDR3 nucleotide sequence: TGTGCCAGTAGTATACGGCGGGGGGACACAGATACGCAGTATTTT.